What follows are 15 T cell receptor beta chains derived from one specimen sequenced in a study of blood T cells in healthy people across ages. A second PCR of roughly 7 to 11 cycles used a sample-barcoded 5' primer and a J-beta primer mix. TCRdb analysed the 5' RACE reads with MiXCR anew, one entry per CDR3 protein. Here the sample spans some 1.1 million distinct CDR3 sequences, roughly two fifths being singletons. Sequencing was performed on blood. The source of these receptors is a man between 18 and 35 years old in good health.

The genes are TRBV9 and TRBJ2-1, with D hard to call. V gave up 4 bases and J gave up 4 bases, with 15 bases separating them. Looked up from germline, CDR1 is SGDLS and CDR2 is YYNGEE. The CDR3 is made up of 15 amino acids. The CDR3 spells CASSRNQLGYNEQFF. The CDR3 coding sequence is TGTGCCAGCAGCAGAAACCAACTCGGGTACAATGAGCAGTTCTTC.

The sample holds one count of this clonotype. Compared with germline, one end of the junction differs, possibly owing to a read error. The rearrangement links TRBV14 to TRBJ2-3; 10 bases line up with TRBD2. Germline values: CDR1 SGHDN, CDR2 FVKESK. The CDR3 is 16 amino acids. The CDR3 loop is CASSLAGDAFTDAQYF. CDR3 in DNA: TGTGCCAGCAGTCTAGCGGGGGATGCCTTCACAGATGCGCAGTATTTT. The full variable domain, rest sourced from reference TRBV14 and TRBJ2-3, is EAGVTQFPSHSVIEKGQTVTLRCDPISGHDNLYWYRRVMGKEIKFLLHFVKESKQDESGMPNNRFLAERTGGTYSTLKVQPAELEDSGVYFCASSLAGDAFTDAQYFGPGTRLTVL.

This sequence joins TRBV11-1 and TRBJ2-4; weak D call: TRBD1 (5 bases). The CDR3 has 14 residues. V was pared by 0 bases and J by 9 bases, with 12 bases between. Germline CDR1 reads SGHAT; CDR2 reads FQDESV (reference sequence). DNA for the CDR3: TGTGCCAGCAGCTTAGCACAGGACCCTGCCATTCAGTACTTC. Translated, it gives CASSLAQDPAIQYF.

This clonotype was observed a handful of times. It may be a read error: a sequence one base away is much more abundant. J is TRBJ2-1 and V is TRBV7-2, with 12 bases aligning to TRBD2. The CDR3 has 15 residues. Germline V gene data show CDR1 as SGHTA and CDR2 as FQGNSA. The junction had 3 bases not matched to a gene; V was cut back by 5 bases and J by 4 bases. The CDR3 spells CASSVLAGGYNEQFF. The DNA for the CDR3 is TGTGCCAGCAGCGTACTAGCGGGGGGTTACAATGAGCAGTTCTTC.

The chain employs TRBV5-1 and TRBJ2-3; 8 bases map to TRBD1. V shed 3 bases and J 6 bases; nucleotides not matched to a gene: 15. Germline CDR1 reads SGHRS; CDR2 reads YFSETQ. The CDR3 sequence is 17 residues long. The CDR3 loop reads CASSSTGQGRVLDTQYF. DNA of the CDR3: TGCGCCAGCAGCTCGACTGGACAGGGTCGGGTATTGGATACGCAGTATTTT.

The V and J genes are TRBV27 and TRBJ2-7, with D possibly TRBD1 on 5 matching bases. V lost 2 bases and J lost 9, with 17 bases in between. Germline V gene lookup returns CDR1 MNHEY and CDR2 SMNVEV (reference sequence). This CDR3 is built from 14 residues. For the CDR3, the DNA is TGTGCCAGCAGTTTAAACCCAGGACATTCAAGGCAGTACTTC. Encoded protein: CASSLNPGHSRQYF.

This rearrangement joins TRBV9 to TRBJ2-3; D may be TRBD2 (6 bases). The CDR3 totals 16 residues. V was cut by 2 bases and J by 6 bases, with 19 bases left in between. CDR1 SGDLS and CDR2 YYNGEE come from the germline V gene. The CDR3 sequence: CASSVTSGTAPDTQYF. For the CDR3, the DNA is TGTGCCAGCAGCGTTACCTCCGGGACTGCCCCGGATACGCAGTATTTT. The full variable domain, its missing parts supplied by reference TRBV9 and TRBJ2-3, is DSGVTQTPKHLITATGQRVTLRCSPRSGDLSVYWYQQSLDQGLQFLIQYYNGEERAKGNILERFSAQQFPDLHSELNLSSLELGDSALYFCASSVTSGTAPDTQYFGPGTRLTVL.

V usage is TRBV6-2 or TRBV6-3 and J usage is TRBJ1-1; D gene ambiguous. Trimming took 2 bases from V and 0 from J, leaving 7 bases between them. From germline, CDR1 is MNHEY and CDR2 SVGEGT. This CDR3 comprises 14 residues. CDR3 sequence (DNA): TGTGCCAGCAGTTACAGGACGGTGAACACTGAAGCTTTCTTT. Translating it yields CASSYRTVNTEAFF.

The sample holds a few counts of this clonotype. The CDR3, as DNA: TGCAGCGTTGTTGCGCCGAACACTGAAGCTTTCTTT. It specifies CSVVAPNTEAFF. The chain combines TRBV29-1 with TRBJ1-1; no clear D. The V end lost 4 bases, the J end lost 1 base, and 7 bases lay between the germline ends. The CDR3 is 12 amino acids. Germline-derived CDR1 and CDR2 are SQVTM and ANQGSEA.

This clonotype was observed a few times. The chain uses TRBV7-9 and TRBJ1-2, with D maybe TRBD1 (5 bases). CDR3 length equals 13 residues. CDR1 and CDR2 from the germline V gene are SEHNR and FQNEAQ (reference sequence). The germline V and J ends were trimmed by 2 bases and 6 bases, with 10 bases remaining between them. The CDR3 is CASSLSSGDGYTF. The DNA of the CDR3 is TGTGCCAGCAGCTTATCATCGGGGGATGGCTACACCTTC.

This clonotype showed up many times. The chain couples TRBV7-9 to TRBJ2-1; D uncertain. The germline V gene encodes CDR1 SEHNR and CDR2 FQNEAQ (reference sequence). The germline V and J ends were trimmed by 6 bases and 0 bases, with 12 bases remaining between them. This CDR3 contains 15 residues. CDR3 DNA: TGTGCCAGCAGTTTGGACGGACGCTCCTACAATGAGCAGTTCTTC. It specifies CASSLDGRSYNEQFF.

The chain recombines TRBV20-1 with TRBJ2-5; 7 bases map to TRBD1. The end of the DNA is better explained by TRBJ2-7, so the J call may be wrong. Germline V lookup: CDR1 DFQATT, CDR2 SNEGSKA (reference sequence). The CDR3 extends over 14 amino acids. The CDR3 DNA reads TGCAGTGCTTCCACCGGGACAGTGACTAACGAGCAGTACTTC. It translates to CSASTGTVTNEQYF.

This clonotype was seen more than once but under ten times. The chain is built from TRBV3-1 and TRBJ2-1; no reliable D call. With 1 base removed from V and 2 bases from J, the gap between germline ends came to 12 bases. The germline gives CDR1 LGHDT, CDR2 YNNKEL (reference sequence). The CDR3 sequence is 16 residues long. CDR3: CASSQVRNSAYNEQFF. CDR3 in DNA: TGTGCCAGCAGCCAAGTGAGGAACAGCGCCTACAATGAGCAGTTCTTC.

Only a few counts were recorded for this clonotype. V usage is TRBV6-1 and J usage is TRBJ2-5; D assignment may be TRBD1 or TRBD2 (5 bases each). Germline V CDR1 and CDR2: MNHNS, SASEGT. The V end was cut by 5 bases, the J end by 0 bases, with 10 bases between. The CDR3 has 14 residues. The CDR3 region is CASSWDRNQETQYF. As DNA, the CDR3 is TGTGCCAGCAGTTGGGACCGAAACCAAGAGACCCAGTACTTC.

The chain is built from TRBV20-1 and TRBJ1-6, with D tentatively TRBD1 (6 bases). Germline CDR1 is DFQATT and CDR2 is SNEGSKA (reference sequence). The germline V and J ends were trimmed by 3 bases and 7 bases, with 10 bases remaining between them. The CDR3 has 13 amino acids. The CDR3 DNA is TGCAGTGCTAGCCCGGACAGAAATTCACCCCTCCACTTT. It codes for CSASPDRNSPLHF.